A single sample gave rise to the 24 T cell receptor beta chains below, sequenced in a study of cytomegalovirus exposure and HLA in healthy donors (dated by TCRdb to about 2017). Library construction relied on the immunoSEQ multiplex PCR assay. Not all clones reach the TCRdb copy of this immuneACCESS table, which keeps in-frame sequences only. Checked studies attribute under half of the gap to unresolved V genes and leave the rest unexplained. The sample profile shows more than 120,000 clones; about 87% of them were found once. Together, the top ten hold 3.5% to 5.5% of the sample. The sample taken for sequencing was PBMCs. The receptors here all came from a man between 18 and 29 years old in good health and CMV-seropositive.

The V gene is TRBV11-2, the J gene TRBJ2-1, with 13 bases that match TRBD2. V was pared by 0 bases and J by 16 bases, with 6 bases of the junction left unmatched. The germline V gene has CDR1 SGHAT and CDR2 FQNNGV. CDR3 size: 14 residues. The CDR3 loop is CASSLDRTSGGTFF. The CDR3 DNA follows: TGTGCCAGCAGCTTAGATCGGACTAGCGGGGGAACCTTCTTC.

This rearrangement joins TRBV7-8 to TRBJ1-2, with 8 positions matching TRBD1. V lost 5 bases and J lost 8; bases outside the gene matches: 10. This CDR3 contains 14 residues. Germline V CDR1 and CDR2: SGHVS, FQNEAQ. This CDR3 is CASSRQGSPEGYTF. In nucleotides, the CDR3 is TGTGCCAGCAGCAGACAGGGGAGTCCGGAGGGCTACACCTTC.

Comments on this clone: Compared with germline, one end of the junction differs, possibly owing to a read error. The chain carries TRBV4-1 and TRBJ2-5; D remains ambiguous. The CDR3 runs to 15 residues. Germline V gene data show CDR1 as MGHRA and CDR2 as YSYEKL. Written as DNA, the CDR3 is TGCGCCAGCAGACAAGAAGCACAGATCCAAGAGACCCAGTACTTC. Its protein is CASRQEAQIQETQYF.

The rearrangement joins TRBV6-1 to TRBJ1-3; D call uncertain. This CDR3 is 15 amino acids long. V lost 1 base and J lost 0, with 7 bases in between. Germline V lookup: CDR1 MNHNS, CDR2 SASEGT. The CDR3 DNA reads TGTGCCAGCAGTGAAGGACTGGGCTCTGGAAACACCATATATTTT. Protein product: CASSEGLGSGNTIYF.

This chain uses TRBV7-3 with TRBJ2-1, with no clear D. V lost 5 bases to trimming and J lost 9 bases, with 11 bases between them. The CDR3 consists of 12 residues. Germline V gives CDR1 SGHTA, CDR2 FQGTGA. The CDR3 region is CASSPRRGEQFF. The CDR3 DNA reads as TGTGCCAGCAGCCCTCGACGCGGTGAGCAGTTCTTC.

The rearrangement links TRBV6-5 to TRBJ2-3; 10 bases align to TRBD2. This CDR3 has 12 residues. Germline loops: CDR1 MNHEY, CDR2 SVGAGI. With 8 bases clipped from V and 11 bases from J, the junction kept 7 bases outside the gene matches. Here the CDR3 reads CASGIAGGGQYF. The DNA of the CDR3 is TGTGCCAGCGGAATAGCGGGAGGTGGGCAGTATTTT.

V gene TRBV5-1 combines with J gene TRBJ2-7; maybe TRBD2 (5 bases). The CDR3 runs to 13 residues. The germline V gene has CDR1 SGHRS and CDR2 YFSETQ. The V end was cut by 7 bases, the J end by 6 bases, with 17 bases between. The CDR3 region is CASSQGSRSEQYF. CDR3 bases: TGCGCCAGCTCACAAGGGAGTAGATCCGAGCAGTACTTC.

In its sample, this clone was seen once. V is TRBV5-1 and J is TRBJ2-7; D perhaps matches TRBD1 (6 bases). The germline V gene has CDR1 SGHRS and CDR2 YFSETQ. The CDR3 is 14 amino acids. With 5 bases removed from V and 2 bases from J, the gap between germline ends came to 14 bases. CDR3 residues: CASSPRTATYEQYF. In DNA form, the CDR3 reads TGCGCCAGCAGTCCAAGGACAGCCACCTACGAGCAGTACTTC. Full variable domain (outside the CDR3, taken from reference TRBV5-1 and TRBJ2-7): KAGVTQTPRYLIKTRGQQVTLSCSPISGHRSVSWYQQTPGQGLQFLFEYFSETQRNKGNFPGRFSGRQFSNSRSEMNVSTLELGDSALYLCASSPRTATYEQYFGPGTRLTVT.

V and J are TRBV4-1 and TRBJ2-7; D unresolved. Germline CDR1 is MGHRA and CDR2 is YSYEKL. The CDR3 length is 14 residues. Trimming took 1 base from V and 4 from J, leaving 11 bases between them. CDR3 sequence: CASSQGPSEYEQYF. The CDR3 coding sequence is TGCGCCAGCAGCCAAGGACCCTCGGAGTACGAGCAGTACTTC.

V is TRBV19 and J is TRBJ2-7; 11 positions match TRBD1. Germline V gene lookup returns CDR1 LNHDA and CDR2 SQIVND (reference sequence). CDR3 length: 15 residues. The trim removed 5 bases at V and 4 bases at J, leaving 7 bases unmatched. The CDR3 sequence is CASSSPGTGGYEQYF. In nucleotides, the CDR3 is TGTGCCAGTAGTTCCCCCGGGACAGGGGGGTACGAGCAGTACTTC.

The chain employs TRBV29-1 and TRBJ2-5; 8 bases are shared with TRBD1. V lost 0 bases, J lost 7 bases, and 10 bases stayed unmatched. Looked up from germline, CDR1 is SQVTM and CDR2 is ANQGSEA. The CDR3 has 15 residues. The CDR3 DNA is TGCAGCGTTGAAGATCAAAGGGGACAGGATGGGACCCAGTACTTC. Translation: CSVEDQRGQDGTQYF.

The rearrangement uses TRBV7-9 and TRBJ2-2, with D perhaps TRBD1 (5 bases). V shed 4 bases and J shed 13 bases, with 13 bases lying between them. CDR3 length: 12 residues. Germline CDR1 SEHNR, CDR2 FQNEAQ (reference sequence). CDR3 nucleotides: TGTGCCAGCAGCTCGTGGGGCTCTAGGCTGTTTTTT. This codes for CASSSWGSRLFF.

The DNA for the CDR3 is TGTGCCAGCAGCTTACAAAGGGGCAGGGATGGCTACACCTTC. Its translation: CASSLQRGRDGYTF. The chain employs TRBV7-2 and TRBJ1-2; maybe TRBD1 (5 bases). Germline-derived CDR1 and CDR2 are SGHTA and FQGNSA. CDR3 size: 14 residues. Trimming removed 2 bases at V and 6 bases at J, with 13 bases between.

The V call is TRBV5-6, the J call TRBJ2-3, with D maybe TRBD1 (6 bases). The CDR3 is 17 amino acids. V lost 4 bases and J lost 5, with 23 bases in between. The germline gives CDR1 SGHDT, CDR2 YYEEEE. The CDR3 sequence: CASSRLGGRGPVDTQYF. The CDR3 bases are TGTGCCAGCAGCCGCCTCGGCGGCAGGGGTCCGGTAGATACGCAGTATTTT.

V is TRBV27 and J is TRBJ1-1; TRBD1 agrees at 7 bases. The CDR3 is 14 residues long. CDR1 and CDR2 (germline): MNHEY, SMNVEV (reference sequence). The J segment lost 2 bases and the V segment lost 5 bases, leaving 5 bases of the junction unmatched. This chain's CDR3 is CASSVDRVNTEAFF. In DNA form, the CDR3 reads TGTGCCAGCAGTGTCGACAGGGTTAACACTGAAGCTTTCTTT.

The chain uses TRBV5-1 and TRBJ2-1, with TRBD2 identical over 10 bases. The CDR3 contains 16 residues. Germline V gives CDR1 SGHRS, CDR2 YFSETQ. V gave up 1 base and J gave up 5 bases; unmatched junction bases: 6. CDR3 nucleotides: TGCGCCAGCAGCTTGCCTAGCGGGAGATCGGACAATGAGCAGTTCTTC. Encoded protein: CASSLPSGRSDNEQFF. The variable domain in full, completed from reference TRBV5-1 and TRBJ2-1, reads KAGVTQTPRYLIKTRGQQVTLSCSPISGHRSVSWYQQTPGQGLQFLFEYFSETQRNKGNFPGRFSGRQFSNSRSEMNVSTLELGDSALYLCASSLPSGRSDNEQFFGPGTRLTVL.

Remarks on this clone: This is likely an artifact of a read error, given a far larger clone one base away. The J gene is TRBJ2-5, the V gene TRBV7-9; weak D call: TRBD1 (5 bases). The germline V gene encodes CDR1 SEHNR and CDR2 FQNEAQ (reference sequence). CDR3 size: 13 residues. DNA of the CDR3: TGTGCCAGCAGCTTCCGACAGCAAGAGGCCCAGTACTTC. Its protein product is CASSFRQQEAQYF.

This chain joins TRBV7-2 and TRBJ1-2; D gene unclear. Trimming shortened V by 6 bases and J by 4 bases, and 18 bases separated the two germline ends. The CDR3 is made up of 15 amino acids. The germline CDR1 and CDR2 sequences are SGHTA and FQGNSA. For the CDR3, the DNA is TGTGCCAGCAGTAAGACGATTTCTCCGGGCTATGGCTACACCTTC. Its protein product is CASSKTISPGYGYTF.

Here the CDR3 DNA reads TGTGCCAGCAGCTTATGGGGGGATATCTATGGCTACACCTTC. It encodes CASSLWGDIYGYTF. The rearrangement joins TRBV7-9 to TRBJ1-2, with TRBD1 as a possible D gene (5 bases). Germline V CDR1 and CDR2: SEHNR, FQNEAQ (reference sequence). The CDR3 is made up of 14 amino acids. The ends were cut back, 2 bases at V and 4 bases at J, with 11 bases in the middle.

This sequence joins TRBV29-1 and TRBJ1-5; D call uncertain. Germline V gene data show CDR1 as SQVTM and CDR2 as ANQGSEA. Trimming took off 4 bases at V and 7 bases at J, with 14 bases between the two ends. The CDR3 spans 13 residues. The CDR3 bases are TGCAGCGTTGCAAGCCAACCGGGACAGCCCCAGCATTTT. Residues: CSVASQPGQPQHF.

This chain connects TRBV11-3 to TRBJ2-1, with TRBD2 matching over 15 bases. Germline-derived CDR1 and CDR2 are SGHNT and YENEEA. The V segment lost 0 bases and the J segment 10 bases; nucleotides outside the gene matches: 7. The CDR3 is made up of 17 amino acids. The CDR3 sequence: CASSLDRGGLAGGEQFF. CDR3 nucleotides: TGTGCCAGCAGCTTAGATCGGGGGGGACTAGCGGGAGGAGAGCAGTTCTTC.

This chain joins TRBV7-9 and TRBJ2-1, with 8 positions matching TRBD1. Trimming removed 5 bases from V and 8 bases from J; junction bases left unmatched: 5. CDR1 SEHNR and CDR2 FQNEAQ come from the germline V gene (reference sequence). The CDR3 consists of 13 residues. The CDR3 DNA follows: TGTGCCAGCAGCCGGACAGGGTGGTATGAGCAGTTCTTC. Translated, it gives CASSRTGWYEQFF.

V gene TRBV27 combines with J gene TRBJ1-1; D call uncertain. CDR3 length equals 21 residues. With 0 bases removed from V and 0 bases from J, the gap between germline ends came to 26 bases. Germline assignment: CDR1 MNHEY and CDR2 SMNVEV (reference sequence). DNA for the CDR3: TGTGCCAGCAGTTTATCGGCGGGTAGTGCCATTCCACCACGGATGAACACTGAAGCTTTCTTT. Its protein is CASSLSAGSAIPPRMNTEAFF.

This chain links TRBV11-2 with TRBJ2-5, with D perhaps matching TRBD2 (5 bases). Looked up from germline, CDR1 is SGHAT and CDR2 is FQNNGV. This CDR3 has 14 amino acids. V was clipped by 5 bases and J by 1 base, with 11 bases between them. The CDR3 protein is CASSPPGIQETQYF. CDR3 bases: TGTGCCAGCAGCCCTCCCGGGATCCAAGAGACCCAGTACTTC.